The subject of this entry is one TCR beta chain. The antigen is undetermined. TCRdb processed the 5' RACE reads anew with MiXCR; each CDR3 protein has one entry. The repertoire holds some 400,000 distinct CDR3 sequences, with approximately 18% as singletons. Germline V gene data show CDR1 as MNHEY and CDR2 as SMNVEV (reference sequence). The CDR3 spans 17 residues. Trimming pared 5 bases from V and 4 bases from J, leaving 21 bases between. The sample belongs to a study of T cells after yellow fever vaccination. Study-wide findings and caveats: Only a small proportion of the clonotypes turned up in both the CD4 and the CD8 compartments, likely arising from convergent recombination. Primary-vaccination clones mostly resurfaced post-booster (about 95% CD4, more than 80% CD8).

V is TRBV27 and J is TRBJ1-5, with D possibly matching TRBD1 (6 bases). Here the sequenced sample was PBMCs, taken before the yellow fever booster vaccination. The TCR sequence derives from a man younger than 35 who received the YFV17D yellow fever vaccine. CDR3 residues: CASSTHPRGSRNQPQHF. As DNA, the CDR3 is TGTGCCAGCAGTACCCACCCCAGGGGAAGTAGGAATCAGCCCCAGCATTTT.